The entry that follows covers one TCR beta chain sequence. TCRdb fed the 5' RACE reads into MiXCR, producing one record per CDR3 protein. This table holds about 890,000 distinct CDR3 sequences, roughly 12% found once. These data originate in a study of identical twins. CDR3 length: 17 amino acids. Germline V CDR1 and CDR2: MGHRA, YSYEKL. After removal of 4 bases from V and 0 bases from J, the junction contained 6 bases not matched to a gene. The sample also formed part of further work on yellow fever vaccine responses in identical twins.

Sequencing input: PBMCs. The sequence came from a woman aged 18 to 35 in good health. This chain joins TRBV4-1 and TRBJ2-6; 7 bases agree with TRBD1. CDR3 DNA sequence: TGCGCCAGCAGCCCACAGGGGACCCGCTCTGGGGCCAACGTCCTGACTTTC. Translating gives CASSPQGTRSGANVLTF.